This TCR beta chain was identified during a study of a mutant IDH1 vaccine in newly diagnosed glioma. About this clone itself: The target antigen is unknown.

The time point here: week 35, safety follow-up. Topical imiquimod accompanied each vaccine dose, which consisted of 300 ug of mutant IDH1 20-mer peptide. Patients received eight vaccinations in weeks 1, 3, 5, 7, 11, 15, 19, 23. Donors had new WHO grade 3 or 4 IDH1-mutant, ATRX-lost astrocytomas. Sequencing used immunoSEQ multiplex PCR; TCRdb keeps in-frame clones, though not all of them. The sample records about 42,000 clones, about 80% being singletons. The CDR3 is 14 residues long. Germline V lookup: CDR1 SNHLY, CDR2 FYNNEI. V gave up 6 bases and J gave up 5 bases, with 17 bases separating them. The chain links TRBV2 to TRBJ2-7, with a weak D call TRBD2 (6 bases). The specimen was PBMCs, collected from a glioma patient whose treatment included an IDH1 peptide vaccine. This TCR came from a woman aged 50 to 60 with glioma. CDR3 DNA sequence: TGTGCCAGCAGGCAGACGGGCCGGGGGAACGAGCAGTACTTC. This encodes CASRQTGRGNEQYF. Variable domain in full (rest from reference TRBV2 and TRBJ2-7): EPEVTQTPSHQVTQMGQEVILRCVPISNHLYFYWYRQILGQKVEFLVSFYNNEISEKSEIFDDQFSVERPDGSNFTLKIRSTKLEDSAMYFCASRQTGRGNEQYFGPGTRLTVT.